This TCR beta chain was recorded in a study of CD39 and CD103 CD8 tumor-infiltrating T cells (dated by TCRdb to 2016 to 2018). A note on the overall study: Repertoire comparisons were shown for an HPV-positive HNSCC, an HPV-negative HNSCC, an ovarian cancer and a melanoma patient. Deep sequencing of TCRbeta CDR3 was used to compare the repertoires of CD8 TIL subsets, defined by CD103 and CD39, against those of peripheral memory CD8 T cells. The study at large found these results: DP CD8 TILs appeared to be more oligoclonal than DN and SP CD8 TILs and blood memory CD8 T cells, with roughly 55-86% covered by the top 30 clonotypes. Clonotypes from DP TILs were seldom detected in blood or uninvolved lymph node, while clonotypes from DN TILs overlapped to a large extent with peripheral memory CD8 repertoires.

The CDR3 has 13 amino acids, counting the end cysteine and phenylalanine. The CDR3 DNA has 39 bases and is translated from base 1. Trimming removed 2 bases from V and 3 bases from J, leaving 7 bases between the germline ends. CDR1 and CDR2 were assigned from the germline V gene as SGHNT and YENEEA. As for this clone: No antigen is known for it. Base-call qualities are not available, and no considerably larger clone is one nucleotide away.

At the time samples were collected, the patients were not on therapy, although their prior treatments varied from chemotherapy, radiotherapy, surgery and immunotherapy to none at all. Thawed cells were enriched for T lymphocytes with a negative-selection kit, adding EpCAM beads for tumor-infiltrating lymphocytes. CD8 TIL subsets were FACS-sorted as CD3+CD4-CD8+CD45RA- cells split by CD39 and CD103 expression into DN, SP and DP. Tumor specimens were minced, digested for 1 h with hyaluronidase, collagenase and DNase, filtered, enriched by Ficoll and cryopreserved. On a FACSAria II, each population was sorted to 99% purity, and the resulting cell pellets were frozen for TCR sequencing with no culture step. Genomic DNA was extracted with the DNeasy Blood and Tissue Kit from 10,000 to 100,000 sorted cells per subset. The immunoSEQ service sequenced and mapped the TCRbeta V-J or V-D-J regions, with each sample reaching coverage above 9x. The study's own analysis went as follows. The analysis included only productive rearrangements exported from the immunoSEQ Analyzer platform, and clonality was assessed using the 500 most abundant clones. The Morisita-Horn similarity index and the Jaccard index were used to quantify repertoire overlap between populations. Morisita-Horn similarity between CD8 T-cell subset TCR repertoires was measured in roughly six cancer patients. TCRdb stores this immuneACCESS table with in-frame sequences only. Part of the clones is absent; in the studies checked, under half of the shortfall reflects unresolved V genes, and no reason is known for the rest. Clonal size and the V and J genes are those of that table, whereas D and trimming came from the DNA. Across this sample there are around 500 clones, with around 71% seen only once. The ten largest clones represent 20% to 30% of the sample.

Recombination joined TRBV11-3 with TRBJ2-5; the D element could tentatively be TRBD1 or TRBD2, as 5 bases agree for each. The sequenced sample consisted of CD39- CD103+ CD8+ T cells sorted from the tumor. Sample cell subset or site, as interpreted from the label and publication: CD103+CD39- single-positive CD45RA- CD8 T cells. The source is a human donor with head and neck squamous cell carcinoma. The CDR3 is CASSLRGEETQYF. The nucleotide sequence is given as TGTGCCAGCAGCTTAAGAGGGGAAGAGACCCAGTACTTC.